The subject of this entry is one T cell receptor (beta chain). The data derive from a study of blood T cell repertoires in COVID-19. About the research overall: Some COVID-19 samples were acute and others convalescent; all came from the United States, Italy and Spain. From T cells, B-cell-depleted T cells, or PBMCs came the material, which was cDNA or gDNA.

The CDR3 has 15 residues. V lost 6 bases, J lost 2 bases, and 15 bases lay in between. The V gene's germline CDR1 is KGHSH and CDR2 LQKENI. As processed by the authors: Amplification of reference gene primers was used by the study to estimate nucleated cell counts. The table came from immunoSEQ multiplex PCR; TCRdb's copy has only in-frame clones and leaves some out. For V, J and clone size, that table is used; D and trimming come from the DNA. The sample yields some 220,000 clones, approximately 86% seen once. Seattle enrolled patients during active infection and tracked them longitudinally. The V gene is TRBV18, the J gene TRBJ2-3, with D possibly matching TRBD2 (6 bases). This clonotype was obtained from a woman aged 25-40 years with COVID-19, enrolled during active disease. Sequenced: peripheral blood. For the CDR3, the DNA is TGTGCCAGCTCGCGGGGTAGCGAAAACACAGATACGCAGTATTTT. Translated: CASSRGSENTDTQYF.